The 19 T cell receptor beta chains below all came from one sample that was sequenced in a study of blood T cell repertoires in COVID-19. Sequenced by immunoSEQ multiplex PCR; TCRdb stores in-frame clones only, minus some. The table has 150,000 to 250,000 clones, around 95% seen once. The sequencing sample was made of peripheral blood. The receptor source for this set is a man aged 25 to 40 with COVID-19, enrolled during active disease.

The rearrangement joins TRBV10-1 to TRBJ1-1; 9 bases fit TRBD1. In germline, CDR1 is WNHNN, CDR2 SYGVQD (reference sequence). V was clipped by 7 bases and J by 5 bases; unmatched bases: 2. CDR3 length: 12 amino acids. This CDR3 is CASMGTGTEAFF. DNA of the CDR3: TGCGCCAGCATGGGGACAGGGACTGAAGCTTTCTTT.

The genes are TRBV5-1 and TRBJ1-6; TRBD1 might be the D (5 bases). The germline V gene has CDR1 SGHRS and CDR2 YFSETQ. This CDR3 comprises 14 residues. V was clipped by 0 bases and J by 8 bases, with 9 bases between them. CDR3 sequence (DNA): TGCGCCAGCAGCTTGGCCCAGGGTTATTCACCCCTCCACTTT. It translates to CASSLAQGYSPLHF.

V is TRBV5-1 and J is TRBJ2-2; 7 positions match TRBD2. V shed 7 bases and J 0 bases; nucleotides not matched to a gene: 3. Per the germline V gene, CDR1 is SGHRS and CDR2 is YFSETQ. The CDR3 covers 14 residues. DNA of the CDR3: TGCGCCAGCTCTAGCGGCACGAACACCGGGGAGCTGTTTTTT. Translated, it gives CASSSGTNTGELFF.

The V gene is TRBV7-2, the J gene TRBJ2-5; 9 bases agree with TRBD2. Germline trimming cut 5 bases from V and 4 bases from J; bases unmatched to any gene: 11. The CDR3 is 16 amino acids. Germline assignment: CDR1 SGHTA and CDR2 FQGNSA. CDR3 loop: CASSKEAGGPAETQYF. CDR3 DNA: TGTGCCAGCAGCAAAGAGGCGGGGGGGCCGGCAGAGACCCAGTACTTC. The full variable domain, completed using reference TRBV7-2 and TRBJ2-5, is GAGVSQSPSNKVTEKGKDVELRCDPISGHTALYWYRQSLGQGLEFLIYFQGNSAPDKSGLPSDRFSAERTGGSVSTLTIQRTQQEDSAVYLCASSKEAGGPAETQYFGPGTRLLVL.

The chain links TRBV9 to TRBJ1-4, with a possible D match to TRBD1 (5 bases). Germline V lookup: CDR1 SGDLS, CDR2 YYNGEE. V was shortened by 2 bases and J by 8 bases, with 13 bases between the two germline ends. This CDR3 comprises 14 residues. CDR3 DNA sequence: TGTGCCAGCAGCGTGTCCGGAGGGACGGAAAAACTGTTTTTT. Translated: CASSVSGGTEKLFF.

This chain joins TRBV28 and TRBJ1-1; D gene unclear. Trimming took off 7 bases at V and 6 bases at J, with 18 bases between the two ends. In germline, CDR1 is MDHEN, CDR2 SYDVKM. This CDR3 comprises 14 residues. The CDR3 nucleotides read TGTGCCAGCACCTCCCCCGGGAGCTCCCCTGAAGCTTTCTTT. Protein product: CASTSPGSSPEAFF.

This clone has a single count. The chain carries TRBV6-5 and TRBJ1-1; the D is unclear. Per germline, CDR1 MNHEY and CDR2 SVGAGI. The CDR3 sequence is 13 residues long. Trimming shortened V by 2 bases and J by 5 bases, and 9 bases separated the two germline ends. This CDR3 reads CASSYRQVTEAFF. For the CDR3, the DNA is TGTGCCAGCAGTTACCGGCAGGTAACTGAAGCTTTCTTT.

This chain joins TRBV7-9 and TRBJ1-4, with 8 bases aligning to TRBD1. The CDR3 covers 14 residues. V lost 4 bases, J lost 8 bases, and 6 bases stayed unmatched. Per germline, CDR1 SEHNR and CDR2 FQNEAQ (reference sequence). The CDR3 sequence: CASSSDRVGEKLFF. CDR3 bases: TGTGCCAGCAGCTCGGACAGGGTGGGGGAAAAACTGTTTTTT.

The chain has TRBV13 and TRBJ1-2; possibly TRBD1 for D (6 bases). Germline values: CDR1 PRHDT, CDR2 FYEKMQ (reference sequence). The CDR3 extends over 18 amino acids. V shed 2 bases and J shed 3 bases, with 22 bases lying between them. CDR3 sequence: CASSLWALQGLEDYGYTF. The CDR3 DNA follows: TGTGCCAGCAGCTTATGGGCCCTTCAGGGGTTAGAAGACTATGGCTACACCTTC.

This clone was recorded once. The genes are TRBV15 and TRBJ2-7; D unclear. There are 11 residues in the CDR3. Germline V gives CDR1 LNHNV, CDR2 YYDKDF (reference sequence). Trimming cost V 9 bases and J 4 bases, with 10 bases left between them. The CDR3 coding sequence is TGTGCCACGAGCGACTTGTACGAGCAGTACTTC. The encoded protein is CATSDLYEQYF. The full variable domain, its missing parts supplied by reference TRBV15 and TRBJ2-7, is DAMVIQNPRYQVTQFGKPVTLSCSQTLNHNVMYWYQQKSSQAPKLLFHYYDKDFNNEADTPDNFQSRRPNTSFCFLDIRSPGLGDTAMYLCATSDLYEQYFGPGTRLTVT.

The CDR3 nucleotides read TGTGCCAGCAGCTACCCAATGGGACAGGGGAGGACTGAAGCTTTCTTT. Protein sequence: CASSYPMGQGRTEAFF. The chain combines TRBV11-1 with TRBJ1-1; TRBD1 matches 10 bases. Germline V gene lookup returns CDR1 SGHAT and CDR2 FQDESV (reference sequence). The CDR3 is made up of 16 amino acids. V gave up 4 bases and J gave up 5 bases; unmatched junction bases: 10. The whole variable domain, remainder taken from reference TRBV11-1 and TRBJ1-1, is EAEVAQSPRYKITEKSQAVAFWCDPISGHATLYWYRQILGQGPELLVQFQDESVVDDSQLPKDRFSAERLKGVDSTLKIQPAELGDSAMYLCASSYPMGQGRTEAFFGQGTRLTVV.

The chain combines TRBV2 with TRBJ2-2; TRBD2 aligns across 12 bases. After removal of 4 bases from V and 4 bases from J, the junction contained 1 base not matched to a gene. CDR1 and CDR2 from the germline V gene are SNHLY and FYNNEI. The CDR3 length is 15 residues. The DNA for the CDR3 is TGTGCCAGCAGTGCTAGCGGGGGGGCCACCGGGGAGCTGTTTTTT. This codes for CASSASGGATGELFF.

CDR3: CATSLERGSSYEQYF. The CDR3 nucleotides read TGTGCCACCAGCCTCGAGCGGGGGAGCTCCTACGAGCAGTACTTC. The chain joins TRBV15 to TRBJ2-7; TRBD2 matches 8 bases. V was pared by 5 bases and J by 0 bases, with 6 bases of the junction left unmatched. This CDR3 has 15 amino acids. From germline, CDR1 is LNHNV and CDR2 YYDKDF (reference sequence). The whole variable domain, remainder taken from reference TRBV15 and TRBJ2-7, is DAMVIQNPRYQVTQFGKPVTLSCSQTLNHNVMYWYQQKSSQAPKLLFHYYDKDFNNEADTPDNFQSRRPNTSFCFLDIRSPGLGDTAMYLCATSLERGSSYEQYFGPGTRLTVT.

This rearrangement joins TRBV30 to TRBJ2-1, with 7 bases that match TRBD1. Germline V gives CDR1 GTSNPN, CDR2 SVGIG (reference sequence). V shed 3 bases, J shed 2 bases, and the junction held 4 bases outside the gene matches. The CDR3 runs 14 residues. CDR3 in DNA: TGTGCCTGGAGGAGAGGGGGCGCCTACAATGAGCAGTTCTTC. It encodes CAWRRGGAYNEQFF.

The CDR3 reads CASSAWTGVGDTQYF. Written as DNA, the CDR3 is TGTGCCAGCAGCGCATGGACAGGGGTTGGGGATACGCAGTATTTT. The rearrangement uses TRBV11-2 and TRBJ2-3, with 9 bases lining up with TRBD1. This CDR3 region has 15 residues. After removal of 5 bases from V and 6 bases from J, the junction contained 9 bases not matched to a gene. Germline CDR1 is SGHAT and CDR2 is FQNNGV.

The CDR3 sequence: CASSADGGSNQPQHF. The DNA of the CDR3 is TGTGCCAGTAGTGCGGACGGGGGTAGCAATCAGCCCCAGCATTTT. The J gene is TRBJ1-5, the V gene TRBV19; D might be TRBD1 (5 bases). With 5 bases removed from V and 0 bases from J, the gap between germline ends came to 11 bases. The CDR3 extends over 15 amino acids. Germline CDR1 and CDR2: LNHDA and SQIVND (reference sequence).

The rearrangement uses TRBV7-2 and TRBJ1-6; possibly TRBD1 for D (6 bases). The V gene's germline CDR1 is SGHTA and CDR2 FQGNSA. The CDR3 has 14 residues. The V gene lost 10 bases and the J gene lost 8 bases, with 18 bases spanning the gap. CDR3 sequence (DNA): TGTGCCACCCCAGCGGGGGCTCCGGATTCACCCCTCCACTTT. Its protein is CATPAGAPDSPLHF.

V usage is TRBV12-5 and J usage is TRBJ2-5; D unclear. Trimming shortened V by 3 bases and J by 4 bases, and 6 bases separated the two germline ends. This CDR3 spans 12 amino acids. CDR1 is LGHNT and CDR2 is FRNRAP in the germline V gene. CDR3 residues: CASGLNGETQYF. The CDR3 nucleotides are TGTGCTAGTGGTTTAAACGGAGAGACCCAGTACTTC.

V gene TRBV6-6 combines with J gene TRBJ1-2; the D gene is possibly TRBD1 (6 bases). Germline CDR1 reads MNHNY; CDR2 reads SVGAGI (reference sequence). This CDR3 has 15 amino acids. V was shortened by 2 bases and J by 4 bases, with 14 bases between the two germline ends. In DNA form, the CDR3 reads TGTGCCAGCAGTTACAGGCGACAGGATTTCTATGGCTACACCTTC. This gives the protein CASSYRRQDFYGYTF.